Listed below are T cell receptor beta chains from one sample, sequenced in a study of T-cell reconstitution after alpha-beta-depleted transplantation in children. TCRdb re-called the PCR reads with MiXCR, one entry per CDR3 protein. The repertoire has a few hundred thousand distinct CDR3 sequences, over 20% of them found once; the top ten carry around a third. Sequencing was performed on PBMCs, taken before TCRalphabeta/CD19-depleted stem cell transplant. The receptors come from a boy under two years old with Wiskott-Aldrich syndrome, due to receive a stem cell transplant. CDR3s include the opening cysteine and the closing phenylalanine or tryptophan. D genes are given only for firm matches. Clone size is stated in some rows and not others, as once, few, many or a class when expanded.

d_gene	abundance	v_gene	j_gene	CDR3aa	CDR3nt
TRBD1	.	TRBV5-1	TRBJ2-7	CASSLKSGTGLYEQYF	TGCGCCAGCAGCTTAAAATCCGGGACAGGGCTCTACGAGCAGTACTTC
.	.	TRBV4-1	TRBJ1-4	CASSQAGFPEKLFF	TGCGCCAGCAGCCAAGCCGGGTTTCCCGAAAAACTGTTTTTT
TRBD1	few	TRBV20-1	TRBJ2-5	CSAAGTGGKETQYF	TGCAGTGCGGCAGGGACAGGTGGGAAAGAGACCCAGTACTTC
.	.	TRBV15	TRBJ2-1	CATSNTGLAEQFF	TGTGCCACCAGCAACACCGGTCTAGCGGAGCAGTTCTTC
.	.	TRBV5-1	TRBJ2-3	CASSSLVGGQDDTQYF	TGCGCCAGCAGCTCTCTTGTGGGAGGCCAAGATGATACGCAGTATTTT
TRBD2	few	TRBV5-1	TRBJ2-1	CASSSGLAVTIYNEQFF	TGCGCCAGCAGTTCCGGACTAGCCGTGACTATCTACAATGAGCAGTTCTTC
.	.	TRBV5-1	TRBJ2-1	CASSQDAANYNEQFF	TGCGCCAGCAGCCAGGACGCGGCGAATTACAATGAGCAGTTCTTC
.	.	TRBV7-2	TRBJ2-1	CASSLAAGSYNEQFF	TGTGCCAGCAGCTTAGCTGCGGGATCCTACAATGAGCAGTTCTTC
.	few	TRBV5-6	TRBJ2-2	CASNPPGRTGELFF	TGTGCCAGCAACCCTCCCGGAAGGACCGGGGAGCTGTTTTTT
TRBD2	.	TRBV5-1	TRBJ2-1	CASSLVLTSGYSYNEQFF	TGCGCCAGCAGCTTGGTTCTTACTAGCGGGTACTCCTACAATGAGCAGTTCTTC
TRBD1	few	TRBV5-1	TRBJ1-1	CASSRTGANTEAFF	TGCGCCAGCAGTAGAACAGGGGCGAACACTGAAGCTTTCTTT